Presented here are 12 T cell receptor beta chains from one specimen sequenced in a study of blood T cell repertoires in COVID-19 (dated by TCRdb to the early 2020s). The method behind the library was the immunoSEQ multiplex PCR assay. TCRdb stores this immuneACCESS table with in-frame sequences only. Part of the clones is absent; in the studies checked, under half of the shortfall reflects unresolved V genes, and no reason is known for the rest. The sample table holds approximately 470,000 clones, of which 80% to 90% were seen once. The top ten clones comprise 3.2% of the sample. Sequencing was performed on peripheral blood. The receptors here all came from a human donor in a cohort sampled during active COVID-19.

The chain uses TRBV7-2 and TRBJ2-1; D may be TRBD2 (5 bases). The CDR3 consists of 16 residues. V shed 5 bases and J shed 4 bases, with 18 bases lying between them. The germline CDR1 and CDR2 sequences are SGHTA and FQGNSA. The CDR3 DNA reads as TGTGCCAGCAGCGGAACGGAGGTTACTTTTTACAATGAGCAGTTCTTC. This encodes CASSGTEVTFYNEQFF. Variable domain in full (rest from reference TRBV7-2 and TRBJ2-1): GAGVSQSPSNKVTEKGKDVELRCDPISGHTALYWYRQSLGQGLEFLIYFQGNSAPDKSGLPSDRFSAERTGGSVSTLTIQRTQQEDSAVYLCASSGTEVTFYNEQFFGPGTRLTVL.

The chain carries TRBV4-3 and TRBJ2-3, with 9 nucleotides matching TRBD2. CDR3 length: 17 amino acids. Trimming took 1 base from V and 0 from J; bases not matched to a gene: 5. Per the germline V gene, CDR1 is LGHNA and CDR2 is YSLEER. The CDR3 protein is CASSQATSGTSTDTQYF. In nucleotides, the CDR3 is TGCGCCAGCAGCCAAGCGACTAGCGGAACTAGCACAGATACGCAGTATTTT.

V and J are TRBV10-3 and TRBJ1-1; 7 bases are shared with TRBD1. With V trimmed by 7 bases and J by 1 base, 6 bases remained unmatched. The germline V gene has CDR1 ENHRY and CDR2 SYGVKD. The CDR3 has 14 residues. CDR3 region: CAITGQAQNTEAFF. The CDR3 nucleotides are TGTGCCATCACAGGACAGGCACAGAACACTGAAGCTTTCTTT.

The chain joins TRBV30 to TRBJ2-7, with 13 bases aligning to TRBD2. The V gene end was trimmed by 3 bases and the J gene end by 6 bases; junction bases not matched to a gene: 2. Germline V gives CDR1 GTSNPN, CDR2 SVGIG (reference sequence). CDR3 length equals 13 residues. The CDR3 coding sequence is TGTGCCTGGAGACTAGCGGGAGGGGGCGAGCAGTACTTC. It codes for CAWRLAGGGEQYF.

To note about this clone: Other DNA sequences in this sample translate to the same CDR3. This chain links TRBV2 with TRBJ2-7; unclear D gene. CDR1 and CDR2 from the germline V gene are SNHLY and FYNNEI. The CDR3 loop spans 12 amino acids. V lost 4 bases, J lost 3 bases, and 7 bases lay in between. This CDR3 reads CASSVALYEQYF. CDR3 DNA sequence: TGTGCCAGCAGTGTTGCGCTCTACGAGCAGTACTTC.

V and J are TRBV4-3 and TRBJ2-1; TRBD2 is a possible D gene (5 bases). The CDR3 has 14 residues. Germline V gives CDR1 LGHNA, CDR2 YSLEER. V was shortened by 0 bases and J by 6 bases, with 9 bases between the two germline ends. CDR3 region: CASSQEMLANEQFF. DNA for the CDR3: TGCGCCAGCAGCCAAGAGATGCTAGCCAATGAGCAGTTCTTC.

V and J are TRBV5-4 and TRBJ2-1; D is possibly TRBD2 (7 bases). Germline CDR1 reads SGHNT; CDR2 reads YYREEE (reference sequence). Trimming cost V 3 bases and J 8 bases, with 18 bases left between them. CDR3 length equals 15 residues. The CDR3 DNA reads TGTGCCAGCAGCTCCGGGGGGCTAGCGCGAGATGAGCAGTTCTTC. This translates into CASSSGGLARDEQFF.

This clone was counted once. DNA for the CDR3: TGTGCCTGGAGGGAGAAGCGGGAGTACACAGATACGCAGTATTTT. Its translation: CAWREKREYTDTQYF. This sequence joins TRBV30 and TRBJ2-3; 8 bases are shared with TRBD2. The CDR3 runs 15 residues. The junction had 7 bases not matched to a gene; V was cut back by 3 bases and J by 2 bases. CDR1 is GTSNPN, CDR2 SVGIG, per germline (reference sequence). Looking up the rest from reference TRBV30 and TRBJ2-3 gives the full variable domain: SQTIHQWPATLVQPVGSPLSLECTVEGTSNPNLYWYRQAAGRGLQLLFYSVGIGQISSEVPQNLSASRPQDRQFILSSKKLLLSDSGFYLCAWREKREYTDTQYFGPGTRLTVL.

This chain connects TRBV9 to TRBJ1-6, with D perhaps matching TRBD1 (5 bases). V was cut by 4 bases and J by 3 bases, with 14 bases left in between. Germline values: CDR1 SGDLS, CDR2 YYNGEE. The CDR3 is 16 residues long. CDR3 bases: TGTGCCAGCAGCCCCCGAGACAGTATCTATAATTCACCCCTCCACTTT. Translating gives CASSPRDSIYNSPLHF.

V gene TRBV27 combines with J gene TRBJ2-7; tentatively, D is TRBD1 (6 bases). Germline V lookup: CDR1 MNHEY, CDR2 SMNVEV (reference sequence). V was cut by 6 bases and J by 1 base, with 19 bases left in between. The CDR3 length is 16 residues. The CDR3 coding sequence is TGTGCCAGCAGCTCCACCTCGGACAGCAGATCCTACGAGCAGTACTTC. Translation: CASSSTSDSRSYEQYF.

The J gene is TRBJ2-5, the V gene TRBV15; D remains ambiguous. CDR1 and CDR2 (germline): LNHNV, YYDKDF (reference sequence). V was shortened by 0 bases and J by 5 bases, with 7 bases between the two germline ends. The CDR3 covers 13 residues. CDR3 bases: TGTGCCACCAGCAGAGATAGAGTGGAGACCCAGTACTTC. It translates to CATSRDRVETQYF.

In its sample, this clone was seen once. The chain joins TRBV5-1 to TRBJ2-5, with D maybe TRBD2 (6 bases). This CDR3 contains 16 residues. Trimming pared 0 bases from V and 4 bases from J, leaving 16 bases between. Per germline, CDR1 SGHRS and CDR2 YFSETQ. The DNA for the CDR3 is TGCGCCAGCAGCTTGGTTATAGGAGGGTTAAGAGAGACCCAGTACTTC. Its translation is CASSLVIGGLRETQYF.